Shown below are 18 T cell receptor beta chains from a single sample sequenced in a study of vaccination and CD4 T cells after COVID-19. These receptors have no identified antigens. Sequencing of the DNA from cultured CD4+ T cells was carried out with the Oncomine TCR Beta short-read assay. TCRdb re-called the PCR reads through MiXCR, storing one row per CDR3 protein. The sample consists of 8,800 or so distinct CDR3 sequences, about half of them appearing once. The treatment denotes: approximately nine-day PBMC culture with coronavirus spike peptide pools or control peptides (ViraFEST assay). It was before the COVID-19 pandemic (2011-2018) that the unexposed donor's CD4+ T cells were collected. The sequenced material came from CD4+ T cells from blood, cultured in vitro. The receptor set was obtained from a human donor in good health.

This clonotype was found once. The gene calls are TRBV5-5 and TRBJ1-6, with D unclear. CDR1 is SGHKS, CDR2 YYEKEE, per germline (reference sequence). The length of the CDR3 is 15 residues. Trimming took 1 base from V and 6 from J, leaving 11 bases between them. The CDR3 loop is CASSLTWLGNSPLHF. CDR3 nucleotides: TGTGCCAGCAGCTTGACCTGGCTTGGTAATTCACCCCTCCACTTT.

The CDR3 is CASSFRSQETQYF. Written as DNA, the CDR3 is TGTGCCAGCAGTTTTCGTAGTCAAGAGACCCAGTACTTC. The gene calls are TRBV6-5 and TRBJ2-5; no clear D gene. Trimming removed 4 bases at V and 2 bases at J, with 8 bases between. Per the germline V gene, CDR1 is MNHEY and CDR2 is SVGAGI. The CDR3 contains 13 residues.

The J gene is TRBJ2-2, the V gene TRBV6-5, with no clear D. The CDR3 is 15 amino acids. Germline V gives CDR1 MNHEY, CDR2 SVGAGI. V gave up 0 bases and J gave up 5 bases, with 10 bases separating them. Here the CDR3 DNA reads TGTGCCAGCAGTTACTCGAAGTTAGGAACCGGGGAGCTGTTTTTT. It is translated as CASSYSKLGTGELFF.

The gene calls are TRBV7-6 and TRBJ1-2, with D unclear. The CDR3 extends over 16 amino acids. Trimming pared 5 bases from V and 1 base from J, leaving 17 bases between. The germline V gene encodes CDR1 SGHVS and CDR2 FNYEAQ. The CDR3 protein is CASSPEWGSLNYGYTF. The CDR3 DNA is TGTGCCAGCAGCCCCGAATGGGGTAGCCTTAACTATGGCTACACCTTC.

The rearrangement joins TRBV6-2 or TRBV6-3 to TRBJ2-1; 7 positions match TRBD2. The CDR3 sequence is 16 residues long. Germline V gives CDR1 MNHEY, CDR2 SVGEGT. With V trimmed by 0 bases and J by 10 bases, 12 bases remained unmatched. CDR3 sequence (DNA): TGTGCCAGCAGTTACTCGTATCGGAGGACTAGGCTAGAGCAGTTCTTC. Protein: CASSYSYRRTRLEQFF.

The chain joins TRBV29-1 to TRBJ2-1; maybe TRBD2 (5 bases). Germline CDR1 reads SQVTM; CDR2 reads ANQGSEA. The CDR3 contains 14 residues. V was trimmed by 8 bases and J by 1 base, leaving 15 bases between them. CDR3 loop: CSSNRRTSYNEQFF. The CDR3 DNA follows: TGCAGCTCGAATAGGAGGACTTCCTACAATGAGCAGTTCTTC.

This clonotype was seen a handful of times. The chain is built from TRBV2 and TRBJ1-6; D remains unclear. Trimming cost V 6 bases and J 4 bases, with 13 bases left between them. The CDR3 length is 15 residues. Germline V gene data show CDR1 as SNHLY and CDR2 as FYNNEI. This CDR3 is CASSTDPGYNSPLHF. The CDR3 bases are TGTGCCAGCAGCACCGATCCGGGGTATAATTCACCCCTCCACTTT.

The sample holds a few counts of this clonotype. This sequence joins TRBV6-5 and TRBJ1-6; 9 bases agree with TRBD1. This CDR3 is built from 15 residues. Germline trimming cut 4 bases from V and 10 bases from J; bases unmatched to any gene: 8. The germline V gene encodes CDR1 MNHEY and CDR2 SVGAGI. The CDR3 region is CASSSGGQGGSPLHF. The CDR3 DNA reads TGTGCCAGCAGTTCCGGGGGACAGGGAGGGTCACCCCTCCACTTT.

This clonotype was counted only a few times. The rearrangement links TRBV10-1 to TRBJ2-5; perhaps TRBD2 as D (5 bases). CDR3 size: 17 residues. V shed 0 bases and J shed 4 bases, with 18 bases lying between them. Germline V gene sequence: CDR1 WNHNN, CDR2 SYGVQD (reference sequence). As DNA, the CDR3 is TGCGCCAGCAGTGAGTCCCGACTAAACCGAGGTGGAGAGACCCAGTACTTC. It translates to CASSESRLNRGGETQYF.

In its sample, this clonotype was seen a few times. This rearrangement joins TRBV27 to TRBJ2-2; 12 positions agree with TRBD2. Germline values: CDR1 MNHEY, CDR2 SMNVEV (reference sequence). The CDR3 consists of 17 residues. The V and J ends lost 10 bases and 6 bases, in that order; junction bases with no gene match: 15. For the CDR3, the DNA is TGTGCCATTATGGGACTAGCGGGTTCGCCGGGCCCCGGGGAGCTGTTTTTT. Residues: CAIMGLAGSPGPGELFF.

The genes are TRBV5-1 and TRBJ1-2; no firm D call. Germline V CDR1 and CDR2: SGHRS, YFSETQ. The CDR3 extends over 14 amino acids. Trimming took off 0 bases at V and 4 bases at J, with 10 bases between the two ends. The CDR3 DNA is TGCGCCAGCAGCTTGGTTCCCTCGGCCTATGGCTACACCTTC. This sequence encodes CASSLVPSAYGYTF. The variable domain in full, with the rest retrieved from reference TRBV5-1 and TRBJ1-2, is KAGVTQTPRYLIKTRGQQVTLSCSPISGHRSVSWYQQTPGQGLQFLFEYFSETQRNKGNFPGRFSGRQFSNSRSEMNVSTLELGDSALYLCASSLVPSAYGYTFGSGTRLTVV.

The chain couples TRBV10-3 to TRBJ2-2; D may be TRBD1 (6 bases). The V end lost 9 bases, the J end lost 4 bases, and 15 bases lay between the germline ends. Germline V gives CDR1 ENHRY, CDR2 SYGVKD. The CDR3 extends over 14 amino acids. The CDR3 bases are TGTGCCATGGCCGCAGGGGCAGCCACCGGGGAGCTGTTTTTT. Amino acids: CAMAAGAATGELFF.

This rearrangement joins TRBV7-9 to TRBJ1-1; TRBD1 is a possible D gene (5 bases). The V end was cut by 1 base, the J end by 0 bases, with 9 bases between. Looked up from germline, CDR1 is SEHNR and CDR2 is FQNEAQ (reference sequence). This CDR3 is built from 15 residues. CDR3 nucleotide sequence: TGTGCCAGCAGCTTAGGACAGACCATGAACACTGAAGCTTTCTTT. Translating gives CASSLGQTMNTEAFF.

The rearrangement joins TRBV18 to TRBJ1-6; possibly TRBD1 for D (5 bases). Trimming shortened V by 4 bases and J by 5 bases, and 21 bases separated the two germline ends. The CDR3 extends over 18 amino acids. CDR1 is KGHSH and CDR2 is LQKENI in the germline V gene. In DNA form, the CDR3 reads TGTGCCAGCTCACTGGGAGCAGTAGGGACGGCAAATAATTCACCCCTCCACTTT. Its protein product is CASSLGAVGTANNSPLHF.

The V and J genes are TRBV7-6 and TRBJ2-5; 9 nucleotides match TRBD2. The length of the CDR3 is 17 residues. V shed 1 base and J 4 bases; nucleotides not matched to a gene: 10. Looked up from germline, CDR1 is SGHVS and CDR2 is FNYEAQ. CDR3 sequence: CASSLGGSGLARETQYF. CDR3 bases: TGTGCCAGCAGCTTAGGGGGCTCGGGACTAGCTCGAGAGACCCAGTACTTC.

In DNA, the CDR3 is TGTGCCAGCTCTAGAGGGACAGAAGAGACCCAGTACTTC. Translation: CASSRGTEETQYF. The chain uses TRBV18 and TRBJ2-5; 7 bases align to TRBD1. Looked up from germline, CDR1 is KGHSH and CDR2 is LQKENI. With V trimmed by 6 bases and J by 3 bases, 4 bases remained unmatched. The CDR3 runs to 13 residues.

The gene calls are TRBV11-2 and TRBJ1-6; no clear D. The CDR3 spans 14 residues. Trimming cost V 3 bases and J 7 bases, with 10 bases left between them. Looked up from germline, CDR1 is SGHAT and CDR2 is FQNNGV. CDR3 nucleotide sequence: TGTGCCAGCAGCTTGGGAATGGGGAATTCACCCCTCCACTTT. This gives the protein CASSLGMGNSPLHF.

The genes are TRBV4-2 and TRBJ2-7, with 13 bases identical to TRBD2. Trimming at V came to 4 bases and at J to 6 bases, leaving 9 bases not matched to a gene. The CDR3 is 16 residues long. The germline V gene has CDR1 LGHNA and CDR2 YNFKEQ. This CDR3 reads CASSLGTSGDSTEQYF. As DNA, the CDR3 is TGTGCCAGCAGCCTCGGGACTAGCGGGGACTCGACCGAGCAGTACTTC.